The 19 T cell receptor beta chains listed next were all sequenced from one sample in a study of OX40 agonist ivuxolimab in advanced cancers. Clones were sequenced by immunoSEQ multiplex PCR, and TCRdb holds only the in-frame ones, with some missing. This sample has 95,000 to 120,000 clones, with around 90% found just once. The sample was CD4+ or CD8+ T cells sorted from blood, taken in a trial of the OX40 agonist ivuxolimab. Receptors were obtained from an adult with an advanced solid tumor such as melanoma, head and neck, liver or kidney cancer.

This chain joins TRBV6-6 and TRBJ2-5, with a tentative D call TRBD2 (5 bases). Looked up from germline, CDR1 is MNHNY and CDR2 is SVGAGI (reference sequence). The CDR3 is 14 residues long. V was clipped by 4 bases and J by 5 bases, with 14 bases between them. CDR3 bases: TGTGCCAGCAGTTTATCCGGCTTAGCGGAGACCCAGTACTTC. This gives the protein CASSLSGLAETQYF.

V is TRBV19 and J is TRBJ1-4; D gene ambiguous. V gave up 5 bases and J gave up 0 bases, with 7 bases separating them. The CDR3 is made up of 14 amino acids. Germline CDR1 and CDR2: LNHDA and SQIVND (reference sequence). As DNA, the CDR3 is TGTGCCAGTAGTTACGGTCCAACTAATGAAAAACTGTTTTTT. Its protein product is CASSYGPTNEKLFF.

The rearrangement joins TRBV18 to TRBJ1-4; D gene unclear. Trimming took 0 bases from V and 10 from J, leaving 6 bases between them. The CDR3 extends over 12 amino acids. Germline assignment: CDR1 KGHSH and CDR2 LQKENI. The CDR3 sequence is CASSPPEGKLFF. The CDR3 DNA follows: TGTGCCAGCTCACCACCCGAGGGAAAACTGTTTTTT.

The chain carries TRBV19 and TRBJ2-7; 8 bases are shared with TRBD2. The length of the CDR3 is 17 residues. Germline CDR1 reads LNHDA; CDR2 reads SQIVND (reference sequence). V lost 1 base, J lost 2 bases, and 10 bases stayed unmatched. As DNA, the CDR3 is TGTGCCAGTAGTATAGGTTCCCAGCGGGAGTTCACCTACGAGCAGTACTTC. This gives the protein CASSIGSQREFTYEQYF.

V usage is TRBV19 and J usage is TRBJ2-3, with 14 nucleotides matching TRBD2. J gave up 5 bases and V 5 bases, and 9 bases lay outside the gene matches. Germline V gives CDR1 LNHDA, CDR2 SQIVND (reference sequence). This CDR3 comprises 17 residues. The CDR3 region is CASSSSGLAGVRDTQYF. The CDR3 DNA is TGTGCCAGTAGTTCATCGGGACTAGCGGGAGTAAGAGATACGCAGTATTTT.

The J gene is TRBJ1-5, the V gene TRBV6-1; a possible D gene is TRBD1 (5 bases). The V gene lost 2 bases and the J gene lost 5 bases, with 13 bases spanning the gap. The CDR3 runs to 15 residues. Germline V gives CDR1 MNHNS, CDR2 SASEGT. CDR3 residues: CASSETGDRYQPQHF. For the CDR3, the DNA is TGTGCCAGCAGTGAAACAGGAGACAGATATCAGCCCCAGCATTTT.

This clone was picked up a small number of times. This chain links TRBV6-5 with TRBJ1-2; 7 nucleotides line up with TRBD1. This CDR3 spans 14 amino acids. CDR1 and CDR2 (germline): MNHEY, SVGAGI. V lost 0 bases and J lost 7; bases outside the gene matches: 5. CDR3 loop: CASSYSYRDSGYTF. The CDR3 DNA sequence: TGTGCCAGCAGTTACTCGTACAGGGACAGTGGCTACACCTTC.

This clone has a handful of counts. The rearrangement links TRBV19 to TRBJ1-2, with D unresolved. V was clipped by 1 base and J by 8 bases, with 5 bases between them. The CDR3 runs 11 residues. Per germline, CDR1 LNHDA and CDR2 SQIVND (reference sequence). CDR3 bases: TGTGCCAGTAGTATAGGGTGGGGCTACACCTTC. It encodes CASSIGWGYTF.

The chain recombines TRBV7-3 with TRBJ2-1, with TRBD2 matching 7 bases. Losses at the gene ends were 1 base for V and 2 bases for J; bases not matched to a gene: 8. The CDR3 sequence is 17 residues long. From germline, CDR1 is SGHTA and CDR2 FQGTGA. CDR3 DNA: TGTGCCAGCAGCTTAAACGCAGCGGGAAGCCCCTACAATGAGCAGTTCTTC. It codes for CASSLNAAGSPYNEQFF.

Only one count was recorded for this clone. The chain links TRBV19 to TRBJ1-5; 11 bases match TRBD1. Germline V lookup: CDR1 LNHDA, CDR2 SQIVND (reference sequence). V shed 7 bases, J shed 2 bases, and the junction held 4 bases outside the gene matches. There are 15 residues in the CDR3. Here the CDR3 DNA reads TGTGCCAGTACCGGACAGGGGGCTGGCAATCAGCCCCAGCATTTT. Amino acids: CASTGQGAGNQPQHF.

This chain uses TRBV5-1 with TRBJ1-1, with a tentative D call TRBD1 (5 bases). The CDR3 has 15 residues. V lost 0 bases, J lost 5 bases, and 14 bases lay in between. Germline CDR1 SGHRS, CDR2 YFSETQ. CDR3 DNA sequence: TGCGCCAGCAGCTTGGATGGCCAGCCAGGGACTGAAGCTTTCTTT. Translated: CASSLDGQPGTEAFF.

The gene calls are TRBV9 and TRBJ1-3; no firm D call. Germline CDR1 is SGDLS and CDR2 is YYNGEE. With 0 bases removed from V and 4 bases from J, the gap between germline ends came to 17 bases. The CDR3 is made up of 17 amino acids. The CDR3 here is CASSVDVDIPGGNTIYF. The CDR3 DNA sequence: TGTGCCAGCAGCGTAGATGTCGACATCCCAGGAGGAAACACCATATATTTT. Full variable domain (rest looked up from reference TRBV9 and TRBJ1-3): DSGVTQTPKHLITATGQRVTLRCSPRSGDLSVYWYQQSLDQGLQFLIQYYNGEERAKGNILERFSAQQFPDLHSELNLSSLELGDSALYFCASSVDVDIPGGNTIYFGEGSWLTVV.

The chain uses TRBV5-1 and TRBJ2-3; D remains unclear. The length of the CDR3 is 12 residues. With 1 base removed from V and 7 bases from J, the gap between germline ends came to 7 bases. CDR1 is SGHRS and CDR2 is YFSETQ in the germline V gene. CDR3 sequence: CASSLLGYTQYF. The CDR3, as DNA: TGCGCCAGCAGCTTGTTAGGCTATACGCAGTATTTT.

This clone was seen only once. The chain has TRBV20-1 and TRBJ2-5; unclear D gene. The germline gives CDR1 DFQATT, CDR2 SNEGSKA (reference sequence). This CDR3 region has 11 residues. V shed 3 bases and J shed 10 bases, with 12 bases lying between them. As DNA, the CDR3 is TGCAGTGCTAGGGTCCCAGAAATCCAGTACTTC. This gives the protein CSARVPEIQYF.

The rearrangement joins TRBV19 to TRBJ2-6; the D call may be TRBD1 or TRBD2 (6 bases each). Trimming stripped 4 bases from V and 0 bases from J, with 16 bases between. This CDR3 has 18 residues. In germline, CDR1 is LNHDA, CDR2 SQIVND (reference sequence). CDR3 region: CASSNRAVTSSGANVLTF. The CDR3 region has the DNA TGTGCCAGTAGTAACAGGGCGGTGACTAGCTCTGGGGCCAACGTCCTGACTTTC.

Here the CDR3 DNA reads TGTGCCAGCAATGGCCCGGTGTACACCGGGGAGCTGTTTTTT. Translation: CASNGPVYTGELFF. The chain recombines TRBV2 with TRBJ2-2; the D is unclear. The CDR3 sequence is 14 residues long. Trimming removed 7 bases from V and 3 bases from J, with 12 bases in between. The germline V gene encodes CDR1 SNHLY and CDR2 FYNNEI.

The chain joins TRBV27 to TRBJ1-1, with TRBD1 as a possible D gene (6 bases). The CDR3 runs 15 residues. Germline V gives CDR1 MNHEY, CDR2 SMNVEV (reference sequence). V lost 6 bases, J lost 3 bases, and 17 bases lay in between. The CDR3 loop reads CASRQTGAGDTEAFF. The CDR3 DNA reads as TGTGCCAGCAGGCAGACGGGGGCAGGTGACACTGAAGCTTTCTTT.

In this sample, this clone turned up once. The genes are TRBV4-2 and TRBJ1-4; TRBD1 might be the D (5 bases). V was pared by 4 bases and J by 5 bases, with 17 bases between. The CDR3 loop spans 16 amino acids. Looked up from germline, CDR1 is LGHNA and CDR2 is YNFKEQ. CDR3: CASSLSAGTSNEKLFF. The CDR3 DNA is TGTGCCAGCAGCCTCTCTGCCGGGACCTCAAATGAAAAACTGTTTTTT.

This clone was detected only once. The V gene is TRBV11-3, the J gene TRBJ2-7; no definite D call. Trimming shortened V by 5 bases and J by 0 bases, and 11 bases separated the two germline ends. CDR1 and CDR2 (germline): SGHNT, YENEEA. The length of the CDR3 is 14 residues. CDR3 bases: TGTGCCAGCAGCGTCTCTCCCAGCTCCTACGAGCAGTACTTC. Encoded protein: CASSVSPSSYEQYF.